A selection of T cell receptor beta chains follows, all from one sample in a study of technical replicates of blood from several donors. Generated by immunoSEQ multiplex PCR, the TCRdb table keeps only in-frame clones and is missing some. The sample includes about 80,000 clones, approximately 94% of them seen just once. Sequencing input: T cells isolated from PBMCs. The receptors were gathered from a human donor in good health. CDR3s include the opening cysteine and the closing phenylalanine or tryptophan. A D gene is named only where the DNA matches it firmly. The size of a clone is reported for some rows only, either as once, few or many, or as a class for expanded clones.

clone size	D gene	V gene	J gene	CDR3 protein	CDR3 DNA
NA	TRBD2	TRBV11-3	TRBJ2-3	CASSLKLAGATDTQYF	TGTGCCAGCAGCCTAAAACTAGCGGGGGCCACAGATACGCAGTATTTT
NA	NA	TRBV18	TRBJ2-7	CASSTGFYEQYF	TGTGCCAGCTCAACAGGGTTCTACGAGCAGTACTTC
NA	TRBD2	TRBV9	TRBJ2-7	CASSVATGGSSYEQYF	TGTGCCAGCAGCGTAGCTACTGGCGGGAGTTCCTACGAGCAGTACTTC
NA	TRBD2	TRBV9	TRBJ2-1	CASSTGTSTYNEQFF	TGTGCCAGCAGCACTGGGACTAGCACTTACAATGAGCAGTTCTTC
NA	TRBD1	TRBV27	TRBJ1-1	CASSLEGTGIFSEAFF	TGTGCCAGCAGTTTAGAGGGGACAGGGATATTTTCTGAAGCTTTCTTT
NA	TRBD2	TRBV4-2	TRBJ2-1	CASSQGNSGRPGEFF	TGTGCCAGCAGCCAAGGAAATAGCGGGAGGCCCGGGGAGTTCTTC
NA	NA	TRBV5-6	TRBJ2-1	CASSLYHSSYNEQFF	TGTGCCAGCAGCTTGTACCACAGCTCCTACAATGAGCAGTTCTTC
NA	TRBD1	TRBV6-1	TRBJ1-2	CASGETGGRGYTF	TGTGCCAGCGGCGAGACAGGGGGCCGTGGCTACACCTTC
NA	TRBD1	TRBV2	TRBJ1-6	CASRKLRQGNSPLHF	TGTGCCAGCAGGAAATTGAGACAGGGAAATTCACCCCTCCACTTT
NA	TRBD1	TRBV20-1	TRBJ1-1	CTRQGNTEAFF	TGCACCAGACAGGGGAACACTGAAGCTTTCTTT
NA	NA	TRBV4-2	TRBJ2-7	CASSQVEGAYLYEQYF	TGTGCCAGCAGCCAAGTCGAAGGGGCCTACCTGTACGAGCAGTACTTC
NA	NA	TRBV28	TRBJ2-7	CASSLNGGLFPQSSYEQYF	TGTGCCAGCAGTTTGAACGGGGGGCTCTTTCCCCAGAGCTCCTACGAGCAGTACTTC
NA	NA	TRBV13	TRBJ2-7	CASSRAGYEQYF	TGTGCCAGCAGCCGGGCGGGGTACGAGCAGTACTTC
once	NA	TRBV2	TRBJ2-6	CASQGGGGAGANVLTF	TGTGCCAGTCAGGGGGGTGGAGGTGCGGGGGCCAACGTCCTGACTTTC
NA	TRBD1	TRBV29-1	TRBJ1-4	CSVGEGGGQGREKLFF	TGCAGCGTTGGGGAGGGAGGCGGACAGGGACGGGAAAAACTGTTTTTT
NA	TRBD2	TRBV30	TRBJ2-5	CASSLAGGETQYF	TGTGCCTCGTCACTAGCGGGAGGGGAGACCCAGTACTTC
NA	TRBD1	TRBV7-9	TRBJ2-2	CASSAFDRGPGELFF	TGTGCCAGCAGCGCCTTCGACAGGGGGCCAGGGGAGCTGTTTTTT
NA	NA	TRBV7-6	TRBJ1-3	CASSLARDGNTIYF	TGTGCCAGCAGCTTAGCGAGGGATGGAAACACCATATATTTT
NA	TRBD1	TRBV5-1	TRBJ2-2	CASSLGGVSTGELFF	TGCGCCAGCAGCTTAGGGGGCGTTTCCACCGGGGAGCTGTTTTTT
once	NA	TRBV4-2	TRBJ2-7	CASSQSSVSYEQYF	TGTGCCAGCAGCCAGTCTAGCGTCTCCTACGAGCAGTACTTC
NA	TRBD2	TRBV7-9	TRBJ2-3	CASSLAGVLSTDTQYF	TGTGCCAGCAGCTTGGCGGGGGTTCTTAGCACAGATACGCAGTATTTT
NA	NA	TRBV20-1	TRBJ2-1	CSAEALNEQFF	TGCAGTGCTGAGGCTTTGAATGAGCAGTTCTTC
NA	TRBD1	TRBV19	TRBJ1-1	CASSLGQMNTEAFF	TGTGCCAGTAGTCTGGGACAGATGAACACTGAAGCTTTCTTT
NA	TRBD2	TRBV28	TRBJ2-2	CASFLAGDTGELFF	TGTGCCAGCTTTTTGGCGGGGGACACCGGGGAGCTGTTTTTT